Following are 32 T cell receptor beta chains from one sample sequenced in a study of blood T cells in healthy people across ages. Then a second PCR, running about 7 to 11 cycles, was carried out with a sample-barcoded 5' primer and a J-beta primer mix. From the 5' RACE reads, TCRdb called clonotypes with MiXCR, one entry per CDR3 protein. Of 650,000 to 800,000 distinct CDR3 sequences in the sample, more than 40% were seen once. Specimen: blood. The receptors stem from a man in his 60s in good health.

The chain joins TRBV25-1 to TRBJ1-4; TRBD1 matches 8 bases. J was trimmed by 4 bases and V by 1 base; bases with no gene match: 5. CDR3 size: 16 residues. Germline CDR1 MGHDK, CDR2 SYGVNS. The CDR3 is CASSESPTGVNEKLFF. The CDR3 bases are TGTGCCAGCAGTGAATCCCCGACAGGGGTTAATGAAAAACTGTTTTTT. Variable domain in full (rest from reference TRBV25-1 and TRBJ1-4): EADIYQTPRYLVIGTGKKITLECSQTMGHDKMYWYQQDPGMELHLIHYSYGVNSTEKGDLSSESTVSRIRTEHFPLTLESARPSHTSQYLCASSESPTGVNEKLFFGSGTQLSVL.

This clonotype is a singleton in its sample. The junction differs from germline at one of its ends, possibly a read error. The rearrangement joins TRBV7-9 to TRBJ2-7; D is possibly TRBD1 (5 bases). In germline, CDR1 is SEHNR, CDR2 FQNEAQ (reference sequence). This CDR3 has 13 amino acids. This CDR3 is CTSSFETVYEQYF. CDR3 DNA sequence: TGTACCAGCAGCTTTGAGACAGTCTACGAGCAGTACTTC.

The chain employs TRBV7-9 and TRBJ1-2; D perhaps matches TRBD1 (5 bases). The CDR3 is made up of 13 amino acids. Germline V lookup: CDR1 SEHNR, CDR2 FQNEAQ (reference sequence). V was pared by 4 bases and J by 7 bases, with 13 bases between. CDR3 amino acids: CASSSQGIGGYTF. The CDR3 bases are TGTGCCAGCAGCTCGCAGGGAATAGGTGGCTACACCTTC.

V is TRBV7-2 and J is TRBJ2-3; a possible D gene is TRBD2 (7 bases). V lost 0 bases, J lost 1 base, and 11 bases lay in between. Germline CDR1 and CDR2: SGHTA and FQGNSA. The CDR3 length is 16 residues. In DNA form, the CDR3 reads TGTGCCAGCAGCTTAGCCCGGGGGGCCGGCACAGATACGCAGTATTTT. Residues: CASSLARGAGTDTQYF.

This clonotype was observed at least ten times. J is TRBJ2-3 and V is TRBV7-2; unclear D gene. The germline V gene has CDR1 SGHTA and CDR2 FQGNSA. This CDR3 spans 14 amino acids. The germline V and J ends were trimmed by 4 bases and 5 bases, with 13 bases remaining between them. The CDR3 sequence: CASSSQPMGDTQYF. DNA for the CDR3: TGTGCCAGCAGCTCACAACCCATGGGAGATACGCAGTATTTT. Based on the CDR3 plus reference TRBV7-2 and TRBJ2-3, the full variable domain is GAGVSQSPSNKVTEKGKDVELRCDPISGHTALYWYRQSLGQGLEFLIYFQGNSAPDKSGLPSDRFSAERTGGSVSTLTIQRTQQEDSAVYLCASSSQPMGDTQYFGPGTRLTVL.

Of note for this clonotype: Since a much larger clone is just one base distant, this may be a read error. The V and J genes are TRBV7-2 and TRBJ2-5; tentative D call: TRBD2 (6 bases). The germline V gene has CDR1 SGHTA and CDR2 FQGNSA. The CDR3 sequence is 16 residues long. The V end lost 5 bases, the J end lost 11 bases, and 27 bases lay between the germline ends. CDR3 bases: TGTGCCAGCAGCGACGGGGGACGGGGCCTAAGGAATGAGCAGTACTTC. It encodes CASSDGGRGLRNEQYF.

There are a few counts of this clonotype. The chain combines TRBV28 with TRBJ2-4, with 8 bases lining up with TRBD1. After removal of 4 bases from V and 5 bases from J, the junction contained 7 bases not matched to a gene. Germline V gene lookup returns CDR1 MDHEN and CDR2 SYDVKM. This CDR3 contains 15 residues. As DNA, the CDR3 is TGTGCCAGCAGTTATCAGGACAGGGATCAAAACATTCAGTACTTC. Translating gives CASSYQDRDQNIQYF.

The J gene is TRBJ1-5, the V gene TRBV28; 10 bases match TRBD1. The CDR3 runs to 16 residues. Losses at the gene ends were 4 bases for V and 1 base for J; bases not matched to a gene: 4. Germline CDR1 and CDR2: MDHEN and SYDVKM. In nucleotides, the CDR3 is TGTGCCAGCAGTTGGGCGACAGGGGGCAGCAATCAGCCCCAGCATTTT. Its translation: CASSWATGGSNQPQHF.

The chain joins TRBV10-3 to TRBJ2-3, with D possibly TRBD1 on 5 matching bases. V lost 3 bases to trimming and J lost 1 base, with 11 bases between them. The CDR3 has 15 residues. Germline values: CDR1 ENHRY, CDR2 SYGVKD. CDR3 sequence: CAISDVGLGTDTQYF. The CDR3 coding sequence is TGTGCCATCAGTGATGTGGGGCTGGGCACAGATACGCAGTATTTT.

The chain has TRBV20-1 and TRBJ1-6; no definite D call. The CDR3 length is 12 residues. Germline CDR1 and CDR2: DFQATT and SNEGSKA (reference sequence). V lost 7 bases and J lost 3, with 7 bases in between. CDR3: CSVGNYNSPLHF. The CDR3, as DNA: TGCAGTGTCGGGAACTATAATTCACCCCTCCACTTT.

This chain joins TRBV9 and TRBJ2-1; D is uncertain. Trimming stripped 2 bases from V and 10 bases from J, with 16 bases between. In germline, CDR1 is SGDLS, CDR2 YYNGEE. The CDR3 covers 14 residues. CDR3 in DNA: TGTGCCAGCAGCGTCACTTTGACGTTGGGGGAGCAGTTCTTC. Translating it yields CASSVTLTLGEQFF.

This chain links TRBV7-2 with TRBJ2-1, with 12 nucleotides matching TRBD2. Germline values: CDR1 SGHTA, CDR2 FQGNSA. V was clipped by 4 bases and J by 5 bases; unmatched bases: 3. The CDR3 totals 15 residues. In DNA, the CDR3 is TGTGCCAGCAGCTCCCGGACTAGCGGGGACAATGAGCAGTTCTTC. Its translation is CASSSRTSGDNEQFF. The whole variable domain, filled in from reference TRBV7-2 and TRBJ2-1, reads GAGVSQSPSNKVTEKGKDVELRCDPISGHTALYWYRQSLGQGLEFLIYFQGNSAPDKSGLPSDRFSAERTGGSVSTLTIQRTQQEDSAVYLCASSSRTSGDNEQFFGPGTRLTVL.

The chain recombines TRBV7-9 with TRBJ2-7; D is uncertain. CDR3 size: 16 residues. The V gene lost 4 bases and the J gene lost 2 bases, with 18 bases spanning the gap. Per the germline V gene, CDR1 is SEHNR and CDR2 is FQNEAQ (reference sequence). The CDR3 DNA reads as TGTGCCAGCAGCTCAGACCTCACAGAGAACACCTACGAGCAGTACTTC. Its translation: CASSSDLTENTYEQYF.

This clonotype came up a few times. CDR3 nucleotides: TGTGCCAGCAGTGAAAACAGGGGACCCTACGAGCAGTACTTC. It yields the protein CASSENRGPYEQYF. The genes are TRBV6-1 and TRBJ2-7; 7 bases are a match to TRBD1. This CDR3 region has 14 residues. Germline CDR1 is MNHNS and CDR2 is SASEGT. J lost 2 bases, V lost 2 bases, and 3 bases had no gene match.

V is TRBV15 and J is TRBJ1-1; D might be TRBD1 (5 bases). This CDR3 is built from 14 residues. V lost 0 bases to trimming and J lost 5 bases, with 10 bases between them. Germline-derived CDR1 and CDR2 are LNHNV and YYDKDF (reference sequence). CDR3: CATSREERGTEAFF. DNA for the CDR3: TGTGCCACCAGCAGAGAAGAGCGGGGGACTGAAGCTTTCTTT. The full variable domain, completed using reference TRBV15 and TRBJ1-1, is DAMVIQNPRYQVTQFGKPVTLSCSQTLNHNVMYWYQQKSSQAPKLLFHYYDKDFNNEADTPDNFQSRRPNTSFCFLDIRSPGLGDTAMYLCATSREERGTEAFFGQGTRLTVV.

There are a few counts of this clonotype. The chain joins TRBV6-5 to TRBJ2-1, with a weak D call TRBD1 (6 bases). Per the germline V gene, CDR1 is MNHEY and CDR2 is SVGAGI. This CDR3 is 13 amino acids long. The V end was cut by 5 bases, the J end by 5 bases, with 10 bases between. CDR3 sequence (DNA): TGTGCCAGCAGTAAGGACAGTAACAATGAGCAGTTCTTC. Protein: CASSKDSNNEQFF.

The V call is TRBV11-2, the J call TRBJ2-1; 8 nucleotides line up with TRBD1. This CDR3 is built from 17 residues. V lost 6 bases, J lost 4 bases, and 14 bases stayed unmatched. CDR1 is SGHAT, CDR2 FQNNGV, per germline. The CDR3: CASRPSGAYRGYNEQFF. The DNA of the CDR3 is TGTGCCAGCAGACCTAGTGGGGCGTACAGGGGGTACAATGAGCAGTTCTTC.

This clonotype was seen a handful of times. V gene TRBV5-8 combines with J gene TRBJ1-4, with D possibly matching TRBD1 (6 bases). Trimming shortened V by 4 bases and J by 0 bases, and 10 bases separated the two germline ends. The germline V gene encodes CDR1 SGHTS and CDR2 YDEGEE. CDR3 length: 15 residues. The CDR3 is CASSTGQTTNEKLFF. CDR3 bases: TGTGCCAGCAGCACCGGACAGACAACTAATGAAAAACTGTTTTTT.

This clonotype was seen many times. The chain recombines TRBV29-1 with TRBJ2-5, with 9 bases lining up with TRBD1. The J segment lost 1 base and the V segment lost 5 bases, leaving 8 bases of the junction unmatched. Germline CDR1 reads SQVTM; CDR2 reads ANQGSEA. This CDR3 spans 15 amino acids. The CDR3 DNA reads as TGCAGCGTTATGAAGTGGGACAGGGCCCAAGAGACCCAGTACTTC. Its translation is CSVMKWDRAQETQYF.

Only a few counts were recorded for this clonotype. The chain carries TRBV25-1 and TRBJ1-4; no clear D. The germline CDR1 and CDR2 sequences are MGHDK and SYGVNS. V was clipped by 4 bases and J by 13 bases, with 10 bases between them. This CDR3 is 11 amino acids long. CDR3 amino acids: CASSGFAGLFF. CDR3 nucleotide sequence: TGTGCCAGCAGTGGGTTCGCGGGACTGTTTTTT.

This clonotype was seen more than once but under ten times. The rearrangement links TRBV7-2 to TRBJ2-7, with 7 bases aligning to TRBD1. The CDR3 is made up of 15 amino acids. Looked up from germline, CDR1 is SGHTA and CDR2 is FQGNSA. V lost 3 bases, J lost 1 base, and 6 bases stayed unmatched. The CDR3 DNA reads TGTGCCAGCAGCTTGTCCCAGGGGGTTTCCTACGAGCAGTACTTC. Amino acid sequence: CASSLSQGVSYEQYF.

The chain is built from TRBV27 and TRBJ2-1; 9 nucleotides line up with TRBD2. The germline V gene encodes CDR1 MNHEY and CDR2 SMNVEV (reference sequence). The CDR3 runs to 16 residues. With V trimmed by 4 bases and J by 5 bases, 9 bases remained unmatched. For the CDR3, the DNA is TGTGCCAGCAGTTCGTCGGGACTAGCCCCCCACAATGAGCAGTTCTTC. Protein product: CASSSSGLAPHNEQFF.

J is TRBJ2-5 and V is TRBV20-1; the match to TRBD1 covers 11 bases. J lost 1 base, V lost 3 bases, and 4 bases had no gene match. In germline, CDR1 is DFQATT, CDR2 SNEGSKA (reference sequence). This CDR3 spans 15 amino acids. The CDR3, as DNA: TGCAGTGCTAGTATAGGGACAGGGGGCCAAGAGACCCAGTACTTC. Protein product: CSASIGTGGQETQYF.

The CDR3 nucleotides read TGTGCCAGCAGCTTAGAGGGACAGGGGCAGCCCCAGCATTTT. Translating gives CASSLEGQGQPQHF. This chain connects TRBV7-6 to TRBJ1-5, with TRBD1 matching over 10 bases. Germline V gives CDR1 SGHVS, CDR2 FNYEAQ. The CDR3 extends over 14 amino acids. With 1 base clipped from V and 7 bases from J, the junction kept 1 base outside the gene matches.

About this clonotype itself: At one boundary the junction diverges from the germline segment, which might be a read error. The chain links TRBV4-1 to TRBJ2-7; 9 nucleotides align to TRBD1. Germline lookup yields CDR1 MGHRA and CDR2 YSYEKL. This CDR3 is 16 amino acids long. Written as DNA, the CDR3 is TGCGCCGGCAGCCAAGGTGGATGGGACAGGGTCTACGAGCAGTACTTC. It translates to CAGSQGGWDRVYEQYF.

This clonotype turned up a few times. The gene calls are TRBV12-3 or TRBV12-4 and TRBJ2-7; 9 positions agree with TRBD1. This CDR3 comprises 15 residues. V lost 7 bases, J lost 3 bases, and 10 bases stayed unmatched. CDR3 protein: CASMGVGQGNYEQYF. CDR3 nucleotides: TGTGCCAGCATGGGGGTCGGACAGGGGAACTACGAGCAGTACTTC.

This clonotype was found a few times. One junction end disagrees with the germline gene, perhaps due to a read error. The rearrangement links TRBV10-3 to TRBJ2-5; TRBD1 agrees at 8 bases. CDR1 is ENHRY, CDR2 SYGVKD, per germline. The CDR3 consists of 15 residues. Here the CDR3 reads CAISESDRAQETQYF. CDR3 bases: TGTGCCATCAGCGAGTCGGACAGGGCTCAAGAGACCCAGTACTTC.

This chain joins TRBV10-3 and TRBJ2-3; 7 nucleotides line up with TRBD1. The germline V gene has CDR1 ENHRY and CDR2 SYGVKD. The length of the CDR3 is 13 residues. V shed 8 bases and J 3 bases; nucleotides not matched to a gene: 5. The DNA for the CDR3 is TGTGCCATCCGTACAGGGGAAACAGATACGCAGTATTTT. It yields the protein CAIRTGETDTQYF.

The rearrangement uses TRBV3-1 and TRBJ1-5; 7 bases line up with TRBD1. The CDR3 length is 15 residues. Germline CDR1 and CDR2: LGHDT and YNNKEL (reference sequence). The V and J ends lost 0 bases and 6 bases, in that order; junction bases with no gene match: 5. CDR3 residues: CASSQDQTGPQPQHF. CDR3 nucleotides: TGTGCCAGCAGCCAAGACCAGACAGGGCCTCAGCCCCAGCATTTT. The entire variable domain, with the rest obtained from reference TRBV3-1 and TRBJ1-5, is as follows: DTAVSQTPKYLVTQMGNDKSIKCEQNLGHDTMYWYKQDSKKFLKIMFSYNNKELIINETVPNRFSPKSPDKAHLNLHINSLELGDSAVYFCASSQDQTGPQPQHFGDGTRLSIL.

The V and J genes are TRBV4-3 and TRBJ2-1, with D uncertain. The CDR3 runs 13 residues. CDR1 LGHNA and CDR2 YSLEER come from the germline V gene. V lost 4 bases to trimming and J lost 13 bases, with 17 bases between them. CDR3 loop: CASSPSSETSQFF. The CDR3, as DNA: TGCGCCAGCAGCCCCTCATCAGAGACATCCCAGTTCTTC.

The rearrangement links TRBV7-2 to TRBJ2-1; tentative D call: TRBD2 (7 bases). CDR3 size: 14 residues. Germline V gene lookup returns CDR1 SGHTA and CDR2 FQGNSA. V lost 8 bases and J 2 bases, leaving 13 bases between the germline ends. CDR3 DNA: TGTGCCAGCGGGAGGGGGGCGGCCTACAATGAGCAGTTCTTC. This gives the protein CASGRGAAYNEQFF.

The CDR3, as DNA: TGTGCCAGCAGTTGGACAGGGCTCGGGAAACTGTTTTTT. Residues: CASSWTGLGKLFF. The rearrangement uses TRBV27 and TRBJ1-4, with TRBD1 matching 8 bases. After removal of 4 bases from V and 11 bases from J, the junction contained 6 bases not matched to a gene. The CDR3 has 13 residues. From germline, CDR1 is MNHEY and CDR2 SMNVEV (reference sequence).